The next 8 T cell receptor beta chains were all read from a single sample in a study of blood T cell repertoires in COVID-19. The data were produced by immunoSEQ multiplex PCR, yet TCRdb's version contains in-frame clones alone and is incomplete. The data hold 200,000 to 250,000 clones, with 84% observed a single time. Material: peripheral blood. The origin of the receptors is an elderly woman with COVID-19, enrolled during active disease.

The chain has TRBV6-5 and TRBJ2-5; 8 bases align to TRBD1. Trimming took 7 bases from V and 2 from J; bases not matched to a gene: 9. Germline V CDR1 and CDR2: MNHEY, SVGAGI. This CDR3 comprises 15 residues. Here the CDR3 DNA reads TGTGCCAGCACTCCCGACAGGGGTCCACAAGAGACCCAGTACTTC. Translation: CASTPDRGPQETQYF.

With regard to this clone: At the DNA level, this CDR3 is encoded by other sequences in the same sample as well. The gene calls are TRBV5-1 and TRBJ1-2, with D tentatively TRBD1 (5 bases). Germline CDR1 and CDR2: SGHRS and YFSETQ. The V end was cut by 0 bases, the J end by 6 bases, with 12 bases between. CDR3 length: 14 residues. The CDR3 region has the DNA TGCGCCAGCAGCTTGGAAACGGGGGTGGATGGCTACACCTTC. Protein product: CASSLETGVDGYTF.

This rearrangement joins TRBV9 to TRBJ1-2; 11 bases are a match to TRBD1. V lost 0 bases, J lost 8 bases, and 9 bases stayed unmatched. This CDR3 has 16 amino acids. Germline values: CDR1 SGDLS, CDR2 YYNGEE. The CDR3 here is CASSVGPGQGGSGYTF. The DNA of the CDR3 is TGTGCCAGCAGCGTAGGGCCGGGACAGGGGGGCTCGGGCTACACCTTC.

The genes are TRBV5-6 and TRBJ2-4; 10 bases are a match to TRBD1. V was clipped by 3 bases and J by 7 bases; unmatched bases: 4. There are 14 residues in the CDR3. CDR1 is SGHDT and CDR2 is YYEEEE in the germline V gene. This CDR3 is CASSSRGQGNIQYF. The CDR3 DNA follows: TGTGCCAGCAGCTCTAGGGGACAGGGGAACATTCAGTACTTC. Full variable domain (remainder filled in from reference TRBV5-6 and TRBJ2-4): DAGVTQSPTHLIKTRGQQVTLRCSPKSGHDTVSWYQQALGQGPQFIFQYYEEEERQRGNFPDRFSGHQFPNYSSELNVNALLLGDSALYLCASSSRGQGNIQYFGAGTRLSVL.

CDR3 nucleotide sequence: TGTGCCAGCAGCGTAGGGAGTACTAATGAAAAACTGTTTTTT. This encodes CASSVGSTNEKLFF. The chain recombines TRBV9 with TRBJ1-4; D gene unclear. Germline loops: CDR1 SGDLS, CDR2 YYNGEE. V dropped 0 bases and J dropped 2 bases, with 5 bases sitting between them. This CDR3 has 14 residues.

This clone was counted only a few times. V usage is TRBV9 and J usage is TRBJ1-1, with D uncertain. CDR3 length: 14 residues. Germline CDR1 and CDR2: SGDLS and YYNGEE. V shed 4 bases and J shed 8 bases, with 18 bases lying between them. The CDR3 protein is CASSPLSSSGEAFF. CDR3 DNA: TGTGCCAGCAGCCCTCTATCTAGCTCCGGGGAAGCTTTCTTT.

This clone was recorded once. The rearrangement links TRBV18 to TRBJ2-7, with TRBD1 as a possible D gene (6 bases). Per the germline V gene, CDR1 is KGHSH and CDR2 is LQKENI. The CDR3 is 13 residues long. V lost 4 bases to trimming and J lost 6 bases, with 13 bases between them. CDR3 in amino acids: CASSQSLTGEQYF. As DNA, the CDR3 is TGTGCCAGCTCACAATCTTTGACAGGCGAGCAGTACTTC.

The chain employs TRBV5-1 and TRBJ2-7; 14 nucleotides agree with TRBD2. The germline V gene encodes CDR1 SGHRS and CDR2 YFSETQ. With 5 bases clipped from V and 4 bases from J, the junction kept 5 bases outside the gene matches. This CDR3 comprises 15 residues. This CDR3 reads CASRGLAGVQYEQYF. The CDR3 DNA follows: TGCGCCAGCAGGGGACTAGCGGGAGTCCAGTACGAGCAGTACTTC.